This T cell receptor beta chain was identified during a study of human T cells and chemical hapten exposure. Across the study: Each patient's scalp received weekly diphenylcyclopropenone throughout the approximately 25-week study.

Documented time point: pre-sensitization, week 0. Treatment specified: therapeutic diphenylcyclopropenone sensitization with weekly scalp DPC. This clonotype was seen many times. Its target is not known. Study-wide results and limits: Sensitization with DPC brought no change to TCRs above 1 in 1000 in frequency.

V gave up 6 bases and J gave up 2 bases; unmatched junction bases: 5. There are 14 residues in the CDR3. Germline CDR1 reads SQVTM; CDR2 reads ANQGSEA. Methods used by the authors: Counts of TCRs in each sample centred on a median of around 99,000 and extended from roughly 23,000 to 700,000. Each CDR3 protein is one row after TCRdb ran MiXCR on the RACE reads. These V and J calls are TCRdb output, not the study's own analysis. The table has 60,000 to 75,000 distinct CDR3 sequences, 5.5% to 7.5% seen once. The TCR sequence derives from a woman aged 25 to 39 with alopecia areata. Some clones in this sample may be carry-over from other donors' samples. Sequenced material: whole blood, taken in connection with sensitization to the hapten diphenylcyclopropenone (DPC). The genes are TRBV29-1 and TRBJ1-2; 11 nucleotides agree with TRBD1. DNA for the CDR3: TGCAGCGTCTCCGGGACAGGGGGGAACTATGGCTACACCTTC. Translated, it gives CSVSGTGGNYGYTF.